This record covers a single T cell receptor beta chain. What it recognizes is unknown. These data come from a study of blood T cells in healthy people across ages. Study-level findings and limits: In older individuals, TCR beta diversity per million T cells was lower, falling roughly linearly with age.

The V and J ends lost 8 bases and 3 bases respectively, with 14 bases between them. CDR3 size: 13 residues. CDR1 and CDR2 (germline): LNHNV, YYDKDF (reference sequence). PCR was performed a second time for 7 to 11 cycles using a sample-barcoded 5' primer and a J-beta primer mix. Tagging of each cDNA molecule was performed by a template-switch adaptor with 12 random nucleotides. Each CDR3 protein gets one entry after TCRdb re-called the 5' RACE reads with MiXCR. The sample carries approximately 730,000 distinct CDR3 sequences, roughly 50% recorded once. This chain uses TRBV15 with TRBJ2-7; TRBD1 might be the D (5 bases). The sample comprised blood. The clonotype originates from a man at least 80 years old in good health. The CDR3 nucleotides are TGTGCCACCGGTAAGGCAGGGATCTACGAGCAGTACTTC. This sequence encodes CATGKAGIYEQYF. Supplemented by reference TRBV15 and TRBJ2-7, the full variable domain reads DAMVIQNPRYQVTQFGKPVTLSCSQTLNHNVMYWYQQKSSQAPKLLFHYYDKDFNNEADTPDNFQSRRPNTSFCFLDIRSPGLGDTAMYLCATGKAGIYEQYFGPGTRLTVT.